This T cell receptor (beta chain) was retrieved from a study of T cell responses to AZD1222 COVID-19 vaccine. Looking at the study overall: Pooling was applied to second doses at about 4 or about 12 weeks.

V was clipped by 1 base and J by 0 bases, with 4 bases between them. The CDR3 is made up of 13 amino acids. Germline V gene lookup returns CDR1 SGDLS and CDR2 YYNGEE. The data were produced by immunoSEQ multiplex PCR, yet TCRdb's version contains in-frame clones alone and is incomplete. The sample has fewer than 150,000 clones; over 85% are singletons. The origin of this receptor is an adult in good health. This chain joins TRBV9 and TRBJ1-1; D is undetermined. The starting material was peripheral blood, obtained on day 0 of AZD1222 vaccination. The CDR3 sequence: CASSVPLNTEAFF. CDR3 bases: TGTGCCAGCAGCGTACCCTTGAACACTGAAGCTTTCTTT.